The rows below give T cell receptor beta chains drawn from one sample of a study of cytomegalovirus exposure and HLA in healthy donors. The method was immunoSEQ multiplex PCR; TCRdb's version includes in-frame clones alone and lacks a portion of them. The repertoire includes about 160,000 clones, more than 65% of them detected once, and roughly 10% sits in the top ten. Sequencing input: PBMCs. The receptor set was obtained from a man in his late teens or twenties in good health and CMV-seropositive. CDR3s include the opening cysteine and the closing phenylalanine or tryptophan. The D gene is left open where the match is weak. Clone size is stated in some rows and not others, as once, few, many or a class when expanded.

j_call clone_size v_call d_call cdr3_aa
TRBJ2-7 NA TRBV27 TRBD1 CASQIDRGNREQYF
TRBJ1-2 NA TRBV5-4 TRBD1 CASSLMGDRAYGYTF
TRBJ2-7 NA TRBV7-7 NA CASSLGGGGSYEQYF
TRBJ1-3 once TRBV7-9 TRBD1 CASSRDRGQGNTIYF
TRBJ2-1 NA TRBV29-1 NA CSVEYRDRDNEQFF
TRBJ1-1 NA TRBV6-5 NA CASSYGQVNTEAFF
TRBJ2-7 once TRBV5-6 TRBD1 CASSTGQGAEQYF
TRBJ1-6 NA TRBV2 TRBD1 CASKTGSSYNSPLHF
TRBJ1-1 few TRBV7-9 NA CASSPGKNTEAFF
TRBJ2-1 NA TRBV7-9 TRBD1 CASSPLPRQGLIHNEQFF
TRBJ2-7 NA TRBV28 TRBD2 CASSLSGTSGRQYEQYF
TRBJ2-1 NA TRBV11-2 NA CASSSGGGTYNEQFF
TRBJ1-2 NA TRBV19 TRBD1 CASSIGLDRAYGYTF
TRBJ2-1 few TRBV5-6 NA CASSPGGLSQFF
TRBJ1-1 NA TRBV18 NA CASSPQGSNTEAFF
TRBJ2-7 NA TRBV5-4 NA CASSSIPGNEQYF
TRBJ2-1 NA TRBV11-2 NA CASSLLVGGPEQFF
TRBJ2-7 NA TRBV2 TRBD1 CASSLTGGTSYEQYF
TRBJ1-5 NA TRBV2 NA CASRGAQPQHF
TRBJ1-5 NA TRBV6-5 NA CASSYREEQPQHF
TRBJ1-1 NA TRBV7-2 NA CASSLQIPGGTEAFF
TRBJ2-7 NA TRBV19 NA CASSPDIWGSPYYEQYF